The 19 T cell receptor beta chains given below trace back to one sample, sequenced in a study of T cell responses to AZD1222 COVID-19 vaccine. The protocol was immunoSEQ multiplex PCR, while the TCRdb copy is restricted to in-frame clones and leaves out a portion. Among 150,000 or so clones, about 89% were seen once, and the ten largest hold approximately 1.8%. This specimen consisted of peripheral blood, obtained on day 0 of AZD1222 vaccination. These receptors came from an adult in good health.

J is TRBJ2-1 and V is TRBV29-1, with 14 bases matching TRBD2. There are 14 residues in the CDR3. V lost 7 bases, J lost 6 bases, and 5 bases stayed unmatched. Germline CDR1 and CDR2: SQVTM and ANQGSEA. CDR3 residues: CSAGGLAGVNEQFF. CDR3 sequence (DNA): TGCAGCGCGGGGGGACTAGCGGGAGTCAATGAGCAGTTCTTC.

The chain combines TRBV28 with TRBJ2-7; the D gene is possibly TRBD1 (5 bases). This CDR3 has 13 amino acids. CDR1 MDHEN and CDR2 SYDVKM come from the germline V gene. Trimming shortened V by 6 bases and J by 1 base, and 10 bases separated the two germline ends. The CDR3 nucleotides read TGTGCCAGCAGGATCGACAGTTCCTACGAGCAGTACTTC. This encodes CASRIDSSYEQYF.

The V gene is TRBV6-2 or TRBV6-3, the J gene TRBJ2-7, with D tentatively TRBD1 (5 bases). V lost 0 bases to trimming and J lost 2 bases, with 14 bases between them. CDR1 is MNHEY and CDR2 is SVGEGT in the germline V gene. The CDR3 has 16 amino acids. DNA for the CDR3: TGTGCCAGCAGTTACTCGGCGGCAGGGATAACCTACGAGCAGTACTTC. Translated, it gives CASSYSAAGITYEQYF.

The chain couples TRBV24-1 to TRBJ2-1, with 8 bases identical to TRBD1. The CDR3 contains 15 residues. Germline-derived CDR1 and CDR2 are KGHDR and SFDVKD. Trimming cost V 9 bases and J 1 base; bases outside gene matches: 7. CDR3 loop: CATAQGARSYNEQFF. As DNA, the CDR3 is TGTGCCACCGCCCAGGGGGCGCGTTCCTACAATGAGCAGTTCTTC.

The gene calls are TRBV29-1 and TRBJ2-5; TRBD1 aligns across 9 bases. V lost 7 bases to trimming and J lost 3 bases; unmatched junction nucleotides: 9. In germline, CDR1 is SQVTM, CDR2 ANQGSEA. This CDR3 comprises 14 residues. The CDR3: CSAQYRGREETQYF. The CDR3 DNA is TGCAGCGCCCAATACAGGGGGCGGGAAGAGACCCAGTACTTC.

This clone has a single count. V and J are TRBV5-1 and TRBJ2-5; possibly TRBD1 for D (6 bases). Per germline, CDR1 SGHRS and CDR2 YFSETQ. CDR3 length: 15 amino acids. V was clipped by 4 bases and J by 5 bases, with 18 bases between them. The CDR3 is CASSPEGGWRETQYF. DNA for the CDR3: TGCGCCAGCAGCCCCGAAGGGGGATGGAGGGAGACCCAGTACTTC.

The chain is built from TRBV5-6 and TRBJ1-2, with D unresolved. Trimming shortened V by 0 bases and J by 8 bases, and 8 bases separated the two germline ends. The V gene's germline CDR1 is SGHDT and CDR2 YYEEEE. The CDR3 extends over 12 amino acids. CDR3 sequence (DNA): TGTGCCAGCAGCTTGGGGGAAAACGGCTACACCTTC. This codes for CASSLGENGYTF.

The chain has TRBV12-5 and TRBJ2-2; D remains ambiguous. Germline CDR1 LGHNT, CDR2 FRNRAP. The CDR3 loop spans 12 amino acids. The V end lost 2 bases, the J end lost 6 bases, and 4 bases lay between the germline ends. This CDR3 is CASGLSAGELFF. The CDR3 nucleotides read TGTGCTAGTGGTTTGTCCGCCGGGGAGCTGTTTTTT.

The chain employs TRBV4-1 and TRBJ2-1, with 7 bases fitting TRBD2. The CDR3 contains 15 residues. With 1 base clipped from V and 2 bases from J, the junction kept 2 bases outside the gene matches. Per the germline V gene, CDR1 is MGHRA and CDR2 is YSYEKL. CDR3 sequence: CASSQGREAYNEQFF. CDR3 nucleotide sequence: TGCGCCAGCAGCCAAGGTCGGGAGGCCTACAATGAGCAGTTCTTC.

This clone came up a few times. CDR3 bases: TGCGCCAGCAGCCACTACAGGGGATACACTGAAGCTTTCTTT. Its protein is CASSHYRGYTEAFF. This chain joins TRBV4-3 and TRBJ1-1; 7 bases fit TRBD1. This CDR3 spans 14 amino acids. The V and J ends lost 3 bases and 3 bases, in that order; junction bases with no gene match: 4. Germline V CDR1 and CDR2: LGHNA, YSLEER.

This clone was seen only once. The chain combines TRBV6-5 with TRBJ2-7; D remains ambiguous. The CDR3 runs to 13 residues. V was cut by 5 bases and J by 4 bases, with 12 bases left in between. Germline V gives CDR1 MNHEY, CDR2 SVGAGI. The CDR3 DNA reads TGTGCCAGCAGTCACACGGGCCGGTACGAGCAGTACGTC. As protein: CASSHTGRYEQYV.

V gene TRBV3-1 (or the pseudogene TRBV3-2) combines with J gene TRBJ2-6; D remains unclear. Germline V gene sequence: CDR1 LGHDT, CDR2 YNNKEL (reference sequence). Trimming removed 2 bases at V and 4 bases at J, with 9 bases between. CDR3 size: 15 residues. Here the CDR3 DNA reads TGTGCCAGCAGCCAATGGTCCTCGGGGGCCAACGTCCTGACTTTC. This gives the protein CASSQWSSGANVLTF.

The genes are TRBV6-5 and TRBJ1-2; tentatively, D is TRBD1 (5 bases). V was clipped by 6 bases and J by 3 bases, with 14 bases between them. The CDR3 totals 14 residues. From germline, CDR1 is MNHEY and CDR2 SVGAGI. The CDR3 nucleotides read TGTGCCAGCAGGAGGCTCGTGGGGGACTATGGCTACACCTTC. It is translated as CASRRLVGDYGYTF.

The chain combines TRBV30 with TRBJ2-3; D is perhaps TRBD2 (5 bases). This CDR3 has 14 amino acids. V lost 3 bases and J lost 5, with 15 bases in between. Germline V CDR1 and CDR2: GTSNPN, SVGIG (reference sequence). The CDR3 loop is CAWRETRAVDTQYF. The CDR3, as DNA: TGTGCCTGGAGGGAAACGAGGGCCGTAGATACGCAGTATTTT.

The rearrangement uses TRBV7-2 and TRBJ1-5, with TRBD1 matching 7 bases. Germline loops: CDR1 SGHTA, CDR2 FQGNSA. The CDR3 loop spans 17 amino acids. V was clipped by 4 bases and J by 0 bases; unmatched bases: 9. The CDR3: CASSSQTTGNSNQPQHF. For the CDR3, the DNA is TGTGCCAGCAGCTCCCAGACGACAGGGAATAGCAATCAGCCCCAGCATTTT.

V usage is TRBV7-9 and J usage is TRBJ2-4; D gene unclear. The V gene lost 1 base and the J gene lost 5 bases, with 3 bases spanning the gap. This CDR3 comprises 12 residues. CDR1 SEHNR and CDR2 FQNEAQ come from the germline V gene (reference sequence). CDR3: CASSLEENIQYF. The CDR3 nucleotides read TGTGCCAGCAGCTTAGAAGAAAACATTCAGTACTTC.

The rearrangement joins TRBV19 to TRBJ2-6, with D maybe TRBD1 (5 bases). Trimming cost V 3 bases and J 0 bases, with 15 bases left between them. The CDR3 spans 18 residues. CDR1 and CDR2 from the germline V gene are LNHDA and SQIVND (reference sequence). The CDR3 loop reads CASSIKGIDSSGANVLTF. DNA of the CDR3: TGTGCCAGTAGTATCAAGGGGATCGACAGCTCTGGGGCCAACGTCCTGACTTTC.

V is TRBV5-1 and J is TRBJ2-7; 10 bases fit TRBD2. Germline CDR1 is SGHRS and CDR2 is YFSETQ. J lost 0 bases, V lost 6 bases, and 9 bases had no gene match. The CDR3 is made up of 16 amino acids. CDR3 residues: CASTLGGTSVSYEQYF. CDR3 nucleotide sequence: TGCGCCAGCACCCTTGGGGGGACTAGCGTCTCCTACGAGCAGTACTTC.

The rearrangement uses TRBV5-1 and TRBJ1-1, with TRBD1 matching 12 bases. V dropped 4 bases and J dropped 7; count of bases not matched to a gene: 11. The CDR3 runs 16 residues. Germline V gives CDR1 SGHRS, CDR2 YFSETQ. The CDR3 bases are TGCGCCAGCAGCCCGGGACAGGGGGCTACGGGAGATGAAGCTTTCTTT. Translation gives CASSPGQGATGDEAFF.